This is a list of T cell receptor beta chains from one sample in a study of beta chain features in type 1 diabetes. TCRdb keeps only in-frame clones here, not all; method: immunoSEQ multiplex PCR. The sample gives roughly 450,000 clones, over 11% of which show up once; 0.035% to 0.04% is in the top ten. Source material: naive CD4+ T cells from blood. These receptors were obtained from a man aged 25-45 years in good health. Each CDR3 is given with its conserved first and last residue. The D gene is left open where the match is weak. The size of a clone is reported for some rows only, either as once, few or many, or as a class for expanded clones.

>TRBV11-2|.|.|TRBJ2-1
CASSPHFSYNEQFF
TGTGCCAGCAGTCCGCACTTCTCCTACAATGAGCAGTTCTTC
>TRBV18|.|TRBD2|TRBJ2-3
CASSPRTSGFGDTQYF
TGTGCCAGCTCACCACGGACTAGCGGGTTTGGAGATACGCAGTATTTT
>TRBV6-5|.|.|TRBJ1-1
CASSSWLGEGTEAFF
TGTGCCAGCAGCTCATGGCTGGGGGAGGGCACTGAAGCTTTCTTT
>TRBV7-2|.|.|TRBJ2-1
CASSPRVSTYNEQFF
TGTGCCAGCAGTCCAAGGGTCTCCACCTACAATGAGCAGTTCTTC
>TRBV2|few|TRBD1|TRBJ1-1
CASSTGGTEAFF
TGTGCCAGCAGCACAGGGGGCACTGAAGCTTTCTTT
>TRBV7-2|.|TRBD1|TRBJ2-5
CASSSRGLWQETQYF
TGTGCCAGCAGCTCCAGGGGGCTGTGGCAAGAGACCCAGTACTTC
>TRBV4-3|few|.|TRBJ2-7
CASSQNRQVGRDSQYF
TGCGCCAGCAGCCAAAATCGACAGGTTGGTCGAGATTCGCAGTACTTC
>TRBV4-3|once|.|TRBJ1-2
CASSPGEKQAYGYTF
TGCGCCAGCAGCCCGGGTGAGAAACAGGCGTATGGCTACACCTTC
>TRBV9|.|.|TRBJ2-4
CASSVDRYPFTSIDIQYF
TGTGCCAGCAGCGTAGATAGGTATCCCTTTACTAGTATAGACATTCAGTACTTC
>TRBV7-2|.|TRBD1|TRBJ2-7
CASSLGGSGTGREQYF
TGTGCCAGCAGCTTAGGGGGATCCGGGACAGGGCGAGAGCAGTACTTC
>TRBV18|.|TRBD1|TRBJ2-3
CASSPLDRGSTDTQYF
TGTGCCAGCTCACCACTCGACAGGGGGAGCACAGATACGCAGTATTTT
>TRBV4-2|.|TRBD2|TRBJ2-1
CASSRRTSGGNNEQFF
TGTGCCAGCAGCCGCCGGACTAGCGGGGGGAATAATGAGCAGTTCTTC
>TRBV25-1|few|.|TRBJ2-1
CASSPGYYNEQFF
TGTGCCAGCAGTCCGGGATACTACAATGAGCAGTTCTTC
>TRBV5-1|few|.|TRBJ2-3
CASSLESAREDTQYF
TGCGCCAGCAGCCTTGAGAGCGCGAGGGAAGATACGCAGTATTTT
>TRBV4-3|few|.|TRBJ2-5
CASSQGTLYQETQYF
TGCGCCAGCAGCCAAGGAACCTTGTACCAAGAGACCCAGTACTTC
>TRBV28|few|.|TRBJ2-4
CASSFGGAGKNIQYF
TGTGCCAGCAGTTTTGGGGGCGCAGGCAAAAACATTCAGTACTTC
>TRBV5-1|.|TRBD2|TRBJ2-1
CASSSGASGGRSQFF
TGCGCCAGCAGCTCCGGTGCTAGCGGGGGGCGGTCGCAGTTCTTC
>TRBV18|.|.|TRBJ2-3
CASSPRGPSPDTQYF
TGTGCCAGCTCACCACGGGGACCTAGTCCAGATACGCAGTATTTT
>TRBV4-3|few|.|TRBJ2-2
CASSPTLGGSTGELFF
TGCGCCAGCAGCCCGACTTTGGGAGGTTCCACCGGGGAGCTGTTTTTT
>TRBV7-9|few|TRBD1|TRBJ2-7
CASSYSRDRVDEQYF
TGTGCCAGCAGCTACAGCCGGGACAGGGTCGACGAGCAGTACTTC
>TRBV7-2|.|.|TRBJ2-3
CASSQKVPDTQYF
TGTGCCAGCAGCCAAAAAGTCCCCGATACGCAGTATTTT
>TRBV15|.|.|TRBJ2-1
CATSLRAFAEDYDEQFF
TGTGCCACCAGCTTAAGGGCCTTCGCGGAGGATTACGATGAGCAGTTCTTC
>TRBV23-1|.|.|TRBJ2-7
CASRSSSAGRVYEQYF
TGCGCCAGCAGGTCAAGTTCGGCGGGCAGGGTCTACGAGCAGTACTTC
>TRBV9|.|TRBD2|TRBJ2-1
CASSVGTPGGNEQFF
TGTGCCAGCAGCGTAGGTACCCCCGGGGGGAATGAGCAGTTCTTC
>TRBV6-5|few|.|TRBJ2-1
CASSPTGSSYNEQFF
TGTGCCAGCAGCCCGACGGGAAGCTCCTACAATGAGCAGTTCTTC
>TRBV11-2|.|TRBD1|TRBJ2-2
CASSSYYYRDRSTGELFF
TGTGCCAGCAGCTCCTATTATTACCGGGACAGGAGCACCGGGGAGCTGTTTTTT
>TRBV28|.|.|TRBJ2-3
CASGSRRHTQYF
TGTGCCAGCGGGAGCCGGAGACATACGCAGTATTTT
>TRBV5-6|.|.|TRBJ2-1
CASSPNLSYNEQFF
TGTGCCAGCAGCCCGAACCTCTCCTACAATGAGCAGTTCTTC
>TRBV7-2|.|.|TRBJ2-1
CASSLEGILRSSYNEQFF
TGTGCCAGCAGCTTAGAGGGGATCCTAAGGAGCTCCTACAATGAGCAGTTCTTC
>TRBV14|few|.|TRBJ1-5
CASSQEAGPQHF
TGTGCCAGCAGCCAAGAGGCTGGGCCCCAGCATTTT
>TRBV7-9|.|.|TRBJ1-6
CASSLGGVNSPLHF
TGTGCCAGCAGCTTAGGAGGGGTTAATTCACCCCTCCACTTT
>TRBV4-3|few|.|TRBJ2-1
CASSQDRGDPYNEQFF
TGCGCCAGCAGCCAAGACCGGGGCGACCCGTACAATGAGCAGTTCTTC
>TRBV4-3|few|.|TRBJ1-4
CASSQRPVGSNEKLFF
TGCGCCAGCAGCCAAAGGCCAGTGGGGAGTAATGAAAAACTGTTTTTT
>TRBV14|few|.|TRBJ1-6
CASSQLRNNSPLHF
TGTGCCAGCAGCCAATTACGGAATAATTCACCCCTCCACTTT
>TRBV9|.|.|TRBJ2-3
CASSRLVQNSDTQYF
TGTGCCAGCAGCCGGTTGGTACAGAACTCAGATACGCAGTATTTT
>TRBV20-1|.|.|TRBJ1-1
CSARDWREAFF
TGCAGTGCTAGAGATTGGCGGGAAGCTTTCTTT
>TRBV18|few|.|TRBJ2-2
CASSPGGNTGELFF
TGTGCCAGCTCACCAGGGGGGAACACCGGGGAGCTGTTTTTT
>TRBV4-1|few|TRBD1|TRBJ1-3
CASSQDDRVAGNTIYF
TGCGCCAGCAGCCAAGATGACAGGGTAGCTGGAAACACCATATATTTT
>TRBV10-3|few|.|TRBJ2-3
CAISGGLSDTQYF
TGTGCCATCAGTGGGGGTCTGTCCGATACGCAGTATTTT
>TRBV28|few|.|TRBJ2-1
CASPPGSRADNEQFF
TGTGCCAGCCCCCCGGGGTCGAGGGCCGACAATGAGCAGTTCTTC
>TRBV19|.|TRBD1|TRBJ2-7
CASSIPGGNYEQYF
TGTGCCAGTAGTATCCCAGGGGGCAACTACGAGCAGTACTTC
>TRBV7-9|few|TRBD1|TRBJ2-7
CASSTQGAGEQYF
TGTGCCAGCAGCACTCAGGGGGCTGGGGAGCAGTACTTC
>TRBV25-1|.|TRBD1|TRBJ2-3
CASSRGQGTDTQYF
TGTGCCAGCAGCAGGGGGCAAGGCACAGATACGCAGTATTTT
>TRBV7-9|few|.|TRBJ1-1
CASSLRGPEAFF
TGTGCCAGCAGCTTACGAGGCCCTGAAGCTTTCTTT
>TRBV9|.|.|TRBJ1-5
CASSGDSSQPQHF
TGTGCCAGCAGCGGAGATTCTTCTCAGCCCCAGCATTTT
>TRBV29-1|.|.|TRBJ2-2
CSVGWRPNTGELFF
TGCAGCGTTGGGTGGAGACCGAACACCGGGGAGCTGTTTTTT
>TRBV2|.|.|TRBJ2-5
CASSEWDGQETQYF
TGTGCCAGCAGTGAATGGGACGGACAAGAGACCCAGTACTTC
>TRBV2|.|TRBD2|TRBJ2-1
CASRKTRLASKHNEQFF
TGTGCCAGCAGGAAAACCCGACTAGCGAGCAAACACAATGAGCAGTTCTTC
>TRBV2|few|.|TRBJ2-4
CATGAGTKNIQYF
TGTGCCACGGGGGCCGGGACCAAAAACATTCAGTACTTC
>TRBV5-4|few|TRBD2|TRBJ2-3
CASSLPGLAGSTDTQYF
TGTGCCAGCAGCTTGCCGGGACTAGCGGGATCTACAGATACGCAGTATTTT
>TRBV6-5|.|.|TRBJ2-5
CASSYLETQYF
TGTGCCAGCAGTTACTTGGAGACCCAGTACTTC
>TRBV14|few|.|TRBJ1-5
CASSQSGYQPQHF
TGTGCCAGCAGCCAATCCGGGTATCAGCCCCAGCATTTT
>TRBV20-1|few|.|TRBJ1-1
CSATDYPEAFF
TGCAGTGCTACGGACTATCCTGAAGCTTTCTTT
>TRBV18|.|TRBD1|TRBJ1-2
CASSPTGQAYGYTF
TGTGCCAGCTCACCAACGGGACAGGCCTATGGCTACACCTTC